This T cell receptor beta chain is from a study of shared clonotypes between healthy human individuals. Across the study: Serving as donors were a couple of women and a few men, whose ages spanned 18 to 49.

Donation came from healthy HIV-negative adults that had no recent acute infections or vaccinations. The assay was run at deep level. Authors' data handling: Sequence data from immunoSEQ were junction-only and lacked quality scores; consequently, filtering differed. Assay used: immunoSEQ multiplex PCR; TCRdb lists only in-frame clones, some missing. The DNA gave D and trimming, while V, J and clone size come from that table. The data show 400,000 to 600,000 clones, around 79% seen once. The sequenced sample consisted of PBMCs. This receptor was taken from a woman between 35 and 50 years old in good health. Some clones in this sample may be carry-over from other donors' samples.

The chain's CDR3 is CASSEGWSVRETQYF. CDR3 DNA sequence: TGTGCCAGCAGTGAAGGGTGGTCAGTTAGGGAGACCCAGTACTTC. The V and J genes are TRBV6-1 and TRBJ2-5; no clear D. Germline V gene data show CDR1 as MNHNS and CDR2 as SASEGT. The CDR3 runs to 15 residues. Trimming pared 1 base from V and 5 bases from J, leaving 14 bases between.